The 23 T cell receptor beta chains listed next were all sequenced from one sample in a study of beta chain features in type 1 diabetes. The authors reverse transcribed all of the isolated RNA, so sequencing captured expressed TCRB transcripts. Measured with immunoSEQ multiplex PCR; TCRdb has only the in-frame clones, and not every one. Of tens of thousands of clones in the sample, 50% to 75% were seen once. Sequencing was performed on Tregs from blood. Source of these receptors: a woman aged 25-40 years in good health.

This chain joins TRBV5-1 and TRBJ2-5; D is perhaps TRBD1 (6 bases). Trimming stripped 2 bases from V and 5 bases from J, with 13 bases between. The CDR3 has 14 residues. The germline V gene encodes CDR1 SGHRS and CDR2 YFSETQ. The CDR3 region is CASSLGQLRETQYF. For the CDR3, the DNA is TGCGCCAGCAGCTTAGGACAGCTTCGGGAGACCCAGTACTTC.

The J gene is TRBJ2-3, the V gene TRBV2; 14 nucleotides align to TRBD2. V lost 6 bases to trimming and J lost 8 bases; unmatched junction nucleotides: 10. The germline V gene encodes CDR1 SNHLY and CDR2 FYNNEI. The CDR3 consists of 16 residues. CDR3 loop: CASRKGLAGEVGTQYF. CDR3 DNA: TGTGCCAGCAGGAAGGGACTAGCGGGAGAGGTTGGTACGCAGTATTTT.

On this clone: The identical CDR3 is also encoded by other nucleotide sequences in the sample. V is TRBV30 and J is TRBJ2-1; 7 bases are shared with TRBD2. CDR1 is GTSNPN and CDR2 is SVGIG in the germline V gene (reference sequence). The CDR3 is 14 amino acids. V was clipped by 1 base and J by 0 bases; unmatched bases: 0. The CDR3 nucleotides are TGTGCCTGGAGTGGGACTAGCTCCTACAATGAGCAGTTCTTC. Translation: CAWSGTSSYNEQFF. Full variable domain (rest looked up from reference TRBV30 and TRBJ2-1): SQTIHQWPATLVQPVGSPLSLECTVEGTSNPNLYWYRQAAGRGLQLLFYSVGIGQISSEVPQNLSASRPQDRQFILSSKKLLLSDSGFYLCAWSGTSSYNEQFFGPGTRLTVL.

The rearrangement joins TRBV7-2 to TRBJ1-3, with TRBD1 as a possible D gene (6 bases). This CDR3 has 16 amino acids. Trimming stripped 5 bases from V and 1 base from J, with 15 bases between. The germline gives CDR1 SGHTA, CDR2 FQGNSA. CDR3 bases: TGTGCCAGCAGCGATTCAGGGGCGACGTCTGGAAACACCATATATTTT. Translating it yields CASSDSGATSGNTIYF.

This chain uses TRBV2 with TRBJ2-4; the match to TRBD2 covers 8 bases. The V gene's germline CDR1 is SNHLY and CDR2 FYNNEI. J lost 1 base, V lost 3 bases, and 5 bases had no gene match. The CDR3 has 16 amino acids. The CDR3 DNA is TGTGCCAGCAGTGAGGGACTAGTGATTGCCAAAAACATTCAGTACTTC. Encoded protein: CASSEGLVIAKNIQYF.

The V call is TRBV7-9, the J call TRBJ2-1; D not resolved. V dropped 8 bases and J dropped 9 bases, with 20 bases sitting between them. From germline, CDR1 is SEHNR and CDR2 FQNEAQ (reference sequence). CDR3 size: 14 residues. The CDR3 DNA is TGTGCCAGCCAGGTTTTGTTGGCCACCCGTGAGCAGTTCTTC. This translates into CASQVLLATREQFF. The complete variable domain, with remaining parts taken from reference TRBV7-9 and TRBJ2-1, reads DTGVSQNPRHKITKRGQNVTFRCDPISEHNRLYWYRQTLGQGPEFLTYFQNEAQLEKSRLLSDRFSAERPKGSFSTLEIQRTEQGDSAMYLCASQVLLATREQFFGPGTRLTVL.

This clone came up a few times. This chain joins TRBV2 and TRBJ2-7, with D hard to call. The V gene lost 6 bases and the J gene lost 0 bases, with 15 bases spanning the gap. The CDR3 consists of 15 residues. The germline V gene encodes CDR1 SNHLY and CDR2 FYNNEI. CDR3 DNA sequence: TGTGCCAGCAGCGGCCGGCGGCACTCCTCCTACGAGCAGTACTTC. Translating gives CASSGRRHSSYEQYF.

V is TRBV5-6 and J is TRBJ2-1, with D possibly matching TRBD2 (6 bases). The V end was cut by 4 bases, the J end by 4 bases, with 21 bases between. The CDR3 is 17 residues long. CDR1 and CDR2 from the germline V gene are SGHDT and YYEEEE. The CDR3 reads CASSRGSLGRPYNEQFF. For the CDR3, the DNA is TGTGCCAGCAGCCGGGGGTCCTTGGGTAGGCCGTACAATGAGCAGTTCTTC.

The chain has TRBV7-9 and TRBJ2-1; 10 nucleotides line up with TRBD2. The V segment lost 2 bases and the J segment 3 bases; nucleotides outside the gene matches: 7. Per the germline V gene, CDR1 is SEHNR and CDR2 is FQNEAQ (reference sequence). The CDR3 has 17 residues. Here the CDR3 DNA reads TGTGCCAGCAGCTTAAGTAGGCTAGCGGGAGTCTACAATGAGCAGTTCTTC. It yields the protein CASSLSRLAGVYNEQFF.

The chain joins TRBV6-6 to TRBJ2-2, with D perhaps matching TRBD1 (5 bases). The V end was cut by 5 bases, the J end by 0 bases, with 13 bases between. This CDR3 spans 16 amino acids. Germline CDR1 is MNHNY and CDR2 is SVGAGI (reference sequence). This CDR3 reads CASSLRQNANTGELFF. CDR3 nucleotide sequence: TGTGCCAGCAGTCTCCGACAGAACGCGAACACCGGGGAGCTGTTTTTT.

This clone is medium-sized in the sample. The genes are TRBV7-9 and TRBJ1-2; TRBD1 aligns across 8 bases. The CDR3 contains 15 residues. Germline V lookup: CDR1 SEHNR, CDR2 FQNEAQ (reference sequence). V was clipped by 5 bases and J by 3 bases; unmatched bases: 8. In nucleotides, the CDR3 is TGTGCCAGCAGCGACACGGGACAGGTTCACTATGGCTACACCTTC. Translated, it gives CASSDTGQVHYGYTF.

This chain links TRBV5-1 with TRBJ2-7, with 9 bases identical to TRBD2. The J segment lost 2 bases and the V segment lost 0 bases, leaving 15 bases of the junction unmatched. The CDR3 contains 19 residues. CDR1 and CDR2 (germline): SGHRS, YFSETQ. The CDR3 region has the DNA TGCGCCAGCAGCTTGGGAGGAGGTAGGCTGGTAGCGGGGGCCTACGAGCAGTACTTC. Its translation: CASSLGGGRLVAGAYEQYF. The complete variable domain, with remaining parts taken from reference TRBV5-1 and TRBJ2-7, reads KAGVTQTPRYLIKTRGQQVTLSCSPISGHRSVSWYQQTPGQGLQFLFEYFSETQRNKGNFPGRFSGRQFSNSRSEMNVSTLELGDSALYLCASSLGGGRLVAGAYEQYFGPGTRLTVT.

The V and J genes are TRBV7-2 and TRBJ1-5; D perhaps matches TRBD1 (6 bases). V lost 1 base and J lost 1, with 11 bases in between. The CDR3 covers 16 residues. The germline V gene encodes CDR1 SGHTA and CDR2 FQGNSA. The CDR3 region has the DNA TGTGCCAGCAGCTTAGAGGGGGGGCTAAGCAATCAGCCCCAGCATTTT. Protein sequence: CASSLEGGLSNQPQHF.

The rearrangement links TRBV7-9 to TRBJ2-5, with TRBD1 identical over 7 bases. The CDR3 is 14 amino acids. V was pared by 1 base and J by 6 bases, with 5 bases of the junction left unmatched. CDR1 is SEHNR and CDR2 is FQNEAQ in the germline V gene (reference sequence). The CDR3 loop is CASSLGQGMKTQYF. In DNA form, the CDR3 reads TGTGCCAGCAGCTTAGGACAGGGAATGAAGACCCAGTACTTC.

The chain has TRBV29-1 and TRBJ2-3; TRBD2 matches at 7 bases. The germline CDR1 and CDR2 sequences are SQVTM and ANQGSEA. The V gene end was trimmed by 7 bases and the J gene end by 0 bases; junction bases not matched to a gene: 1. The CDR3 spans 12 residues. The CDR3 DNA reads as TGCAGCGATAGCGGGAGCACAGATACGCAGTATTTT. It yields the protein CSDSGSTDTQYF.

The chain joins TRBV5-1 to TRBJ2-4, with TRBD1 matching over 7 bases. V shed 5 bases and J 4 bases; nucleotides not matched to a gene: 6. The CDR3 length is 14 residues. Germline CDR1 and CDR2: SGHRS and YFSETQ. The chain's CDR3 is CASSFGTAKNIQYF. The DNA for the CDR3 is TGCGCCAGCAGTTTCGGGACAGCAAAAAACATTCAGTACTTC.

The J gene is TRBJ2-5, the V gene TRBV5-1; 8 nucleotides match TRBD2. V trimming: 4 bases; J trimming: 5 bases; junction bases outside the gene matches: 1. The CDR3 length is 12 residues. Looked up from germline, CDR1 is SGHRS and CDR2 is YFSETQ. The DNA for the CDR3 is TGCGCCAGCAGCCGACTAGCGGAGACCCAGTACTTC. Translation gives CASSRLAETQYF.

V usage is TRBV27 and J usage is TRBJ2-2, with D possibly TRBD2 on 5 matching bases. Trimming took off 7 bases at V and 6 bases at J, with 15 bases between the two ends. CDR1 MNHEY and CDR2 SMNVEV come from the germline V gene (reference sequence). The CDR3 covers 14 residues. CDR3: CASKSGSVAGELFF. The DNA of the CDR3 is TGTGCCAGCAAGAGTGGGAGTGTCGCCGGGGAGCTGTTTTTT.

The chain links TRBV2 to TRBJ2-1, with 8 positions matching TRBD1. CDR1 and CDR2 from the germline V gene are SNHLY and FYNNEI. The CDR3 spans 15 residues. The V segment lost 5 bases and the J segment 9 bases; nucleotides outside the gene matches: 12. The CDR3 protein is CASSPTAGTGIEQFF. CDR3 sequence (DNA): TGTGCCAGCAGTCCAACTGCCGGGACAGGTATTGAGCAGTTCTTC.

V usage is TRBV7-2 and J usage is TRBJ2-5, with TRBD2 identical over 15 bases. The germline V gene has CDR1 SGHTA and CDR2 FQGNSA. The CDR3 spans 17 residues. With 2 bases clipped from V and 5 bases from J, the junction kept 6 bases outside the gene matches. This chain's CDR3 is CASSLWGLAGGGETQYF. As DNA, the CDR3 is TGTGCCAGCAGCTTATGGGGACTAGCGGGAGGAGGGGAGACCCAGTACTTC.

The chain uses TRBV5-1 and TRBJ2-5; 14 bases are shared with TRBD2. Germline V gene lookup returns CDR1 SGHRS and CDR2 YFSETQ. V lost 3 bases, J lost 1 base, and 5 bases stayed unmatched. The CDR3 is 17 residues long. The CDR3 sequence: CASSSRLAGGFQETQYF. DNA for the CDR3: TGCGCCAGCAGCTCCAGACTAGCGGGAGGGTTCCAAGAGACCCAGTACTTC.

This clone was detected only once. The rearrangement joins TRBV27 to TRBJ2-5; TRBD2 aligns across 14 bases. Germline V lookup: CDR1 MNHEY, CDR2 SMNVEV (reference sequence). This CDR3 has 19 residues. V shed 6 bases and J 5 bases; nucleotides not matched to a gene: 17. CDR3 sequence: CASRKVKDRLAGGRETQYF. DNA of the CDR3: TGTGCCAGCAGAAAGGTTAAAGATAGACTAGCGGGAGGGAGGGAGACCCAGTACTTC.

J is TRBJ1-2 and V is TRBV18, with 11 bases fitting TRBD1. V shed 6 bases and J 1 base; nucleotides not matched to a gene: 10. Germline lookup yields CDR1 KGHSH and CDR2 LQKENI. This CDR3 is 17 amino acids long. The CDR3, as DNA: TGTGCCAGCTCGTACGGACAGGGGGCATTTGATAACTATGGCTACACCTTC. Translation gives CASSYGQGAFDNYGYTF.